This T cell receptor (beta chain) is drawn from a study of blood T cell repertoires in COVID-19 (dated by TCRdb to the early 2020s). Notes on the research overall: Collaborator samples came from the United States, Italy and Spain and covered acute and convalescent phases of COVID-19. The prospective study material was composed of cDNA or gDNA derived from T cells, B-cell-depleted T cells, or PBMCs. The dataset comprised deeply sampled blood TCRbeta repertoires from subjects exposed to, actively infected with, or recovered from COVID-19. The repertoires were made available in a free public database intended to serve as a resource for research on the immune response to SARS-CoV-2. The samples were drawn from the first 160 participants of the ongoing ImmuneRACE study and from roughly 1,300 subjects provided by 6 global collaborators. Nearly every sample came with metadata listing a de-identified subject ID, COVID-19 status, age in years and sex. HLA class I and class II types, where available, came from metadata supplied by the sample provider rather than from assay-based typing. Overall study results and their limits: The amount of clinical and demographic metadata varied by source and participant and was provided uncurated.

The germline V gene (reference sequence) specifies MNHEY as CDR1 and SMNVEV as CDR2. The CDR3 runs 16 residues from the cysteine to the phenylalanine. The DNA shown is the 48-base CDR3, in frame from base 1. Here V drops 7 bases and J drops 7 bases, and the junction holds 14 bases not matched to any gene. TCRbeta CDR3 regions were amplified from genomic DNA using the immunoSEQ Assay, a bias-controlled multiplex PCR. The source study handled its data this way. Within the assay, amplification of reference gene primers was used to estimate how many nucleated cells each sample contained. Sequence reads were collapsed and filtered to measure the absolute abundance of every unique TCRbeta CDR3 rearrangement. For each sample, productive Simpson clonality was calculated by taking the square root of Simpson's diversity index across productive rearrangements. TCRdb re-hosts the immuneACCESS table, in-frame sequences only. Its copies lack some clones; in the studies checked, an unresolved V gene accounts for under half of them, and the cause for the rest is not known. From that table come the V and J calls and clone size; the DNA was used to work out D and trimming. The sample table lists approximately 300,000 clones, roughly 84% of them with a count of one. Approximately 15% of the sample is held by the ten biggest clonotypes.

On this clone itself: Its antigen is still unknown. There are no base qualities to consult, and no much larger clone falls within one base.

At one collaborating source in Seattle, patients were enrolled during active infection and were followed longitudinally through the course of disease. Whole blood was collected in K2EDTA tubes by collaborating institutions according to the institutions' own protocols. Collaborator samples were shipped for TCRbeta analysis as frozen whole blood, isolated PBMCs, or DNA extracted from either sample type. The receptor was isolated from a person aged 65 to 79 with COVID-19, enrolled during active disease. Sequencing used peripheral blood. The rearrangement combines TRBV27 with TRBJ2-7; TRBD1 matches 12 bases in the middle. At the DNA level, the sequence is TGTGCCAGCACTCTCAACACGGGACAGGGGGCTGGAGAGCAGTACTTC. The encoded protein is CASTLNTGQGAGEQYF.